The T cell receptor beta chain described here comes from a study of sequential checkpoint blockade in melanoma (dated by TCRdb to about 2019). About the full investigation: Using 1:1 randomization, the trial assigned patients either to first-line nivolumab followed by ipilimumab (arm A) or to ipilimumab followed by nivolumab (arm B). Both trial sequences were followed by maintenance nivolumab. What the research found in general, with its limitations: Validation of the response-prediction model combining TCR metrics and mutation burden is needed in larger, independent patient cohorts.

About this clone itself: Its antigen is unknown. No much larger clonotype is one base removed from it; base qualities were not supplied.

What this sample's treatment or condition label stands for: randomized to nivolumab then ipilimumab (arm A) or the reverse (arm B). None of the trial patients had been given prior DNA-damaging chemotherapy. Thawed PBMCs were sorted on a FACS Aria II flow cytometer to isolate live CD3+CD8+ cells negative for CD19 and CD56. The samples were obtained from melanoma patients enrolled in CheckMate 064, an open-label, randomized phase II trial testing sequential checkpoint blockade. Peripheral blood mononuclear cells were obtained through leukapheresis, purified using Ficoll-Paque, and frozen in human serum containing 10% DMSO. Purity of sorted blood CD3+CD8+ cells was verified at >95% immediately after sorting, followed by DNA extraction. The immunoSEQ Assay was used to immunosequence TCRbeta CDR3 regions from genomic DNA. Genomic DNA was amplified by bias-controlled multiplex PCR before high-throughput sequencing. For the original study's pipeline: To quantify the absolute abundance of each unique TCRbeta CDR3 region, the sequences were collapsed and filtered. Clonality, defined as 1 minus Pielou's evenness, was calculated using productive rearrangements only. Clones with significantly greater frequencies in on-treatment versus baseline samples were identified using a previously published method. This is the immuneACCESS table as TCRdb keeps it, with only in-frame sequences that have V and J called. A part of the clones is gone; compared with another copy, unresolved V genes explain less than half, and the rest is unexplained. The DNA gave D and trimming, while V, J and clone size come from that table. The sample contains 15,000 to 20,000 clones, approximately 57% of them found a single time. Roughly a sixth of the sample is taken by the ten largest.

The V and J ends are trimmed by 0 bases and 5 bases, leaving 6 bases between them. According to the germline V gene, CDR1 reads SGHDT and CDR2 reads YYEEEE. The cysteine opens and the phenylalanine closes a CDR3 of 12 amino acids. CDR3 DNA is the only sequence kept; it has 36 bases, read in frame from the first base. The sequence derives from a human donor with melanoma. The V gene is TRBV5-6 and the J gene is TRBJ2-7, with the D gene not confidently named. The starting material was CD8+ T cells sorted from blood (inferred from file names), obtained from a patient given nivolumab and ipilimumab in sequence. The bases are TGTGCCAGCAGCTTGGCAACAGACGAGCAGTACTTC. Translated, this gives CASSLATDEQYF.